This T cell receptor (beta chain) was documented in a study of Graves' ophthalmopathy and Graves' hyperthyroidism. Overall study context: Peripheral blood (taken before any treatment) was collected at initial diagnosis.

This clonotype appeared many times. One end of the junction fails to match germline, which may point to a read error. Investigators amplified TCR beta CDR3 regions from RNA transcripts. HTBI primers served in a first-round RT-PCR, which a second-round multiplex PCR followed. TCRdb recomputed calls from the multiplex PCR reads with MiXCR, one row per CDR3 protein. Among about 480,000 distinct CDR3 sequences listed, 13% to 15% were seen once. The CDR3 contains 15 residues. CDR1 is SNHLY, CDR2 FYNNEI, per germline. This sequence joins TRBV2 and TRBJ2-5; TRBD2 is a possible D gene (5 bases). The specimen was blood. The TCR sequence derives from a woman under 40 with Graves' ophthalmopathy. For the CDR3, the DNA is TGCGCCAGCACCCAGCAGACTAACCGTCAAGAGACCCAGTACTTC. It specifies CASTQQTNRQETQYF.